These T cell receptor beta chains were read from a single sample in a study of T cells in Graves' hyperthyroidism and ophthalmopathy. TCRdb re-called the multiplex PCR reads through MiXCR, storing one row per CDR3 protein. The sample lists about 520,000 distinct CDR3 sequences; roughly a quarter were seen once. Source material: blood. The receptors come from a woman younger than 45 with Graves' ophthalmopathy. The CDR3 runs from the conserved cysteine through the conserved F or W. D genes are given only for firm matches. Size values are once, few and many counts, or a class for expanded clones, and some rows have none.

TRBV28	many	TRBJ1-1	TRBD1	TGTGCCAGCAGCCCTGGACAGGGGTCTGAAGCTTTCTTT	CASSPGQGSEAFF
TRBV20-1	.	TRBJ2-7	.	TGCAGTGCTAATATGGACAGCCATGTCTACGAGCAGTACTTC	CSANMDSHVYEQYF
TRBV5-1	few	TRBJ2-2	.	TGCGCCAGCAAGGAACAGGACACCGGGGAGCTGTTTTTT	CASKEQDTGELFF
TRBV18	few	TRBJ2-7	.	TGTGTCAGCTCACTAGCAGGGGACGAGCAGTACTTC	CVSSLAGDEQYF
TRBV5-1	.	TRBJ2-2	TRBD2	TGCGCCAGCAGCTTGGTACCTAGCGGGGGGGCCAACACCGGGGAGCTGTTTTTT	CASSLVPSGGANTGELFF
TRBV11-2	many	TRBJ2-6	TRBD1	TGTGCCAGCAGCGCACGGGCAGGGGGCTTCTCTGGGGCCAACGTCCTGACTTTC	CASSARAGGFSGANVLTF
TRBV6-1	.	TRBJ2-6	.	TGTGCCAGCAGTGAAGGGCTCACTGGGGCCAACGTCCTGACTTTC	CASSEGLTGANVLTF
TRBV6-5	many	TRBJ1-1	.	TGTGCCAGCGGCCGAATGACTGAAGCTTTCTTT	CASGRMTEAFF
TRBV28	.	TRBJ2-2	TRBD1	TGTGCCAGCAAGCCGGGGACAGGGTACACCGGGGAGCTGTTTTTT	CASKPGTGYTGELFF
TRBV20-1	few	TRBJ1-1	.	TGCAGTGCTAGTGACAGCCTGAACACTGAAGCTTTCTTT	CSASDSLNTEAFF
TRBV19	.	TRBJ2-1	TRBD2	TGTGCCAGTAACCCGTTCGCCGGGGGGATCCATGAGCAGTTCTTC	CASNPFAGGIHEQFF
TRBV20-1	few	TRBJ2-2	.	TGCAGTGCTACTGACGGGGTAGCCGGGGAGCTGTTTTTT	CSATDGVAGELFF
TRBV19	.	TRBJ1-1	.	TGTGCCAGTAGAGGACAGAAATTCATGAACACTGAAGCTTTCTTT	CASRGQKFMNTEAFF
TRBV11-2	many	TRBJ2-7	.	TGTGCCAGCAGCCGAGTTGGGGGATTTTGGGAGCAGTACTTC	CASSRVGGFWEQYF
TRBV19	.	TRBJ1-3	TRBD1	TGTGCCAGTAGACCTCAACAGGGGGCGCCGGGAAACACCATATATTTT	CASRPQQGAPGNTIYF
TRBV6-5	many	TRBJ2-7	.	TGTGCCAGCAGTTACGTCGATGATGCCTACGAGCAGTACTTC	CASSYVDDAYEQYF
TRBV4-1	few	TRBJ1-2	.	TGCGCCAGCAGCCCCTGGCCCAGGGGAAGGGCTAGCTACACCTTC	CASSPWPRGRASYTF